This T cell receptor beta chain was retrieved from a study of shared clonotypes between healthy human individuals. The J segment lost 7 bases and the V segment lost 4 bases, leaving 8 bases of the junction unmatched. Germline-derived CDR1 and CDR2 are SNHLY and FYNNEI. CDR3 length equals 16 residues. Naive CD8 isolation took CD45RO-negative cells positively selected for CCR7 and excluded terminally differentiated effector memory CD45RA+ cells. Every one of the donors was a Caucasian adult that lived in Nashville, Tennessee. Libraries were prepared by immunoSEQ multiplex PCR; TCRdb keeps only in-frame clonotypes and omits some of them. The top ten clones hold 0.85% to 1.3% of a sample with more than 2 million clones, roughly 94% of them seen once.

What was sequenced was naive CD8+ T cells sorted from blood. The sequence was collected from a man in his late teens or twenties in good health. The gene calls are TRBV2 and TRBJ2-2, with TRBD1 matching over 11 bases. CDR3 DNA: TGTGCCAGCAGTGTCGGGACAGGGGGACGCGGCGGGGAGCTGTTTTTT. Encoded protein: CASSVGTGGRGGELFF.